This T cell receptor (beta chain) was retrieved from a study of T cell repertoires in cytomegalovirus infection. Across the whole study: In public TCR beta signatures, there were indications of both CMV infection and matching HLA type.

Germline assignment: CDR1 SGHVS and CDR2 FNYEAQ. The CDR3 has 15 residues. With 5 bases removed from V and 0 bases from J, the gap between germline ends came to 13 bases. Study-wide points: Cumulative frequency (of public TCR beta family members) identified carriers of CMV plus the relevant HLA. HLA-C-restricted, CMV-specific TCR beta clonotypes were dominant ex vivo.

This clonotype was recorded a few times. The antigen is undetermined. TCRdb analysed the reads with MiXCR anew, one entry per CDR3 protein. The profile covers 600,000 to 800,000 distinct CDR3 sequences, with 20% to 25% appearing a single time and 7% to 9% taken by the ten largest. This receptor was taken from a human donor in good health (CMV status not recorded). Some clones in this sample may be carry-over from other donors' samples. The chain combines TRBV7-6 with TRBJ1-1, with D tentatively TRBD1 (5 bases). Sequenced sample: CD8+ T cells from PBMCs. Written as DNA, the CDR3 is TGTGCCAGCAGCCCCGGGGCAGGAATGAACACTGAAGCTTTCTTT. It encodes CASSPGAGMNTEAFF.